The 32 T cell receptor beta chains listed next were all sequenced from one sample in a study of blood T cell repertoires in COVID-19. Only in-frame clones appear in the TCRdb table, and some are missing; sequencing was by immunoSEQ multiplex PCR. Of about 200,000 clones listed, more than 70% were seen once; the top ten hold roughly 18%. Sequenced sample: peripheral blood. The receptors derive from a person between 70 and 80 years old with COVID-19, enrolled during active disease.

The count of this clone is one. The junction shows a germline mismatch at one end, possibly a read error. V usage is TRBV28 and J usage is TRBJ1-2, with D maybe TRBD1 (6 bases). CDR3 size: 13 residues. Germline lookup yields CDR1 MDHEN and CDR2 SYDVKM. The CDR3 sequence is CASSMGATNINGF. CDR3 coding DNA: TGTGCCAGCAGTATGGGGGCAACTAACATAAATGGCTTC.

This chain links TRBV5-8 with TRBJ2-1, with a weak D call TRBD1 (6 bases). CDR3 size: 13 residues. V was shortened by 5 bases and J by 5 bases, with 11 bases between the two germline ends. Germline V gives CDR1 SGHTS, CDR2 YDEGEE. CDR3 in amino acids: CASRGTSDNEQFF. The CDR3 coding sequence is TGTGCCAGCAGGGGGACAAGCGACAATGAGCAGTTCTTC.

The rearrangement uses TRBV5-1 and TRBJ2-4; TRBD1 aligns across 8 bases. Germline V CDR1 and CDR2: SGHRS, YFSETQ. The CDR3 covers 15 residues. V lost 3 bases to trimming and J lost 7 bases; unmatched junction nucleotides: 9. In nucleotides, the CDR3 is TGCGCCAGCAGCTCGGACCAGGGGGCGAGGAACATTCAGTACTTC. Residues: CASSSDQGARNIQYF.

This clone is a singleton in its sample. The chain uses TRBV29-1 and TRBJ2-5, with a possible D match to TRBD2 (6 bases). CDR1 and CDR2 (germline): SQVTM, ANQGSEA. CDR3 length: 12 residues. Trimming left V 3 bases short and J 5 bases short, with 10 bases between. Written as DNA, the CDR3 is TGCAGCGTTGATCCCGGGGGTGAGACCCAGTACTTC. As protein: CSVDPGGETQYF.

The chain carries TRBV5-6 and TRBJ1-5; D gene unclear. V lost 4 bases and J 11 bases, leaving 16 bases between the germline ends. The CDR3 covers 13 residues. CDR1 and CDR2 from the germline V gene are SGHDT and YYEEEE. The DNA of the CDR3 is TGTGCCAGCAGCCTCGACGCGGGCGCAGCCCAGCATTTT. It yields the protein CASSLDAGAAQHF.

V usage is TRBV12-3 or TRBV12-4 and J usage is TRBJ1-5, with D unresolved. Trimming removed 6 bases at V and 4 bases at J, with 10 bases between. The CDR3 has 13 residues. The CDR3 DNA reads TGTGCCAGCAGCCGTTCTCTGAATCAGCCCCAGCATTTT. Amino acids: CASSRSLNQPQHF.

The chain carries TRBV7-9 and TRBJ1-2, with 9 bases lining up with TRBD1. V was pared by 4 bases and J by 5 bases, with 5 bases of the junction left unmatched. CDR3 length: 14 residues. Germline-derived CDR1 and CDR2 are SEHNR and FQNEAQ (reference sequence). The CDR3 loop is CASSSPGQGYGYTF. The CDR3 nucleotides are TGTGCCAGCAGCTCGCCGGGACAGGGTTATGGCTACACCTTC.

This clone was seen just once. The chain carries TRBV19 and TRBJ1-1; D gene unclear. V was pared by 4 bases and J by 0 bases, with 18 bases between. Germline V gene sequence: CDR1 LNHDA, CDR2 SQIVND (reference sequence). The CDR3 covers 17 residues. CDR3: CASSSGFGGILNTEAFF. Written as DNA, the CDR3 is TGTGCCAGTAGTAGTGGGTTTGGCGGCATACTGAACACTGAAGCTTTCTTT.

With respect to this clone: Other DNA sequences in this sample translate to the same CDR3. The gene calls are TRBV11-2 and TRBJ2-7; no definite D call. CDR1 SGHAT and CDR2 FQNNGV come from the germline V gene. V was trimmed by 4 bases and J by 1 base, leaving 2 bases between them. The CDR3 loop spans 11 amino acids. The CDR3 coding sequence is TGTGCCAGCAGCTCATCCTACGAGCAGTACTTC. It translates to CASSSSYEQYF.

The V and J genes are TRBV9 and TRBJ2-7; 9 positions agree with TRBD1. The germline V gene encodes CDR1 SGDLS and CDR2 YYNGEE. J was trimmed by 2 bases and V by 2 bases; bases with no gene match: 5. The CDR3 is 15 residues long. CDR3 protein: CASSVMGTGPYEQYF. CDR3 nucleotides: TGTGCCAGCAGCGTTATGGGGACAGGGCCCTACGAGCAGTACTTC.

The genes are TRBV29-1 and TRBJ1-1; 7 nucleotides line up with TRBD1. The CDR3 length is 15 residues. Germline CDR1 reads SQVTM; CDR2 reads ANQGSEA. V gave up 0 bases and J gave up 1 base; unmatched junction bases: 5. CDR3 in DNA: TGCAGCGTTGAAGATGCCAGGGGGTCGAACACTGAAGCTTTCTTT. It yields the protein CSVEDARGSNTEAFF.

V gene TRBV10-2 combines with J gene TRBJ1-1, with 10 positions matching TRBD1. The CDR3 length is 15 residues. The trim removed 3 bases at V and 5 bases at J, leaving 6 bases unmatched. The germline CDR1 and CDR2 sequences are WSHSY and SAAADI. The CDR3 sequence is CASSEGDRGRTEAFF. The CDR3 DNA is TGCGCCAGCAGTGAAGGGGACAGGGGCAGGACTGAAGCTTTCTTT.

The chain combines TRBV29-1 with TRBJ2-7, with TRBD2 as a possible D gene (6 bases). V was clipped by 4 bases and J by 3 bases, with 10 bases between them. Germline V lookup: CDR1 SQVTM, CDR2 ANQGSEA. The CDR3 is 12 amino acids. The CDR3 nucleotides are TGCAGCGTTGCGGGGGTCCTCTACGAGCAGTACTTC. It is translated as CSVAGVLYEQYF.

The V and J genes are TRBV6-5 and TRBJ2-3; the match to TRBD1 covers 10 bases. This CDR3 spans 15 amino acids. CDR1 is MNHEY, CDR2 SVGAGI, per germline. V was pared by 6 bases and J by 0 bases, with 3 bases of the junction left unmatched. CDR3 amino acids: CASREDRGSTDTQYF. The CDR3 region has the DNA TGTGCCAGCAGAGAGGACAGGGGGAGCACAGATACGCAGTATTTT.

J is TRBJ1-4 and V is TRBV2; the match to TRBD1 covers 8 bases. Germline loops: CDR1 SNHLY, CDR2 FYNNEI. The CDR3 contains 15 residues. Trimming at V came to 6 bases and at J to 3 bases, leaving 6 bases not matched to a gene. In DNA form, the CDR3 reads TGTGCCAGCAGACGGACAGGGCAGGCTAATGAAAAACTGTTTTTT. Protein sequence: CASRRTGQANEKLFF. Full variable domain (rest looked up from reference TRBV2 and TRBJ1-4): EPEVTQTPSHQVTQMGQEVILRCVPISNHLYFYWYRQILGQKVEFLVSFYNNEISEKSEIFDDQFSVERPDGSNFTLKIRSTKLEDSAMYFCASRRTGQANEKLFFGSGTQLSVL.

J is TRBJ2-7 and V is TRBV6-6, with 11 nucleotides matching TRBD2. The CDR3 is made up of 15 amino acids. V trimming: 6 bases; J trimming: 4 bases; junction bases outside the gene matches: 8. Germline CDR1 and CDR2: MNHNY and SVGAGI (reference sequence). CDR3 sequence reads: CASSYGTSGRYEQYF. Here the CDR3 DNA reads TGTGCCAGCAGCTACGGAACTAGCGGGAGATACGAGCAGTACTTC.

This chain uses TRBV4-1 with TRBJ2-5; 10 bases map to TRBD1. Germline V lookup: CDR1 MGHRA, CDR2 YSYEKL. This CDR3 is 16 amino acids long. With V trimmed by 2 bases and J by 5 bases, 8 bases remained unmatched. CDR3 protein: CASSQPLDRGFETQYF. As DNA, the CDR3 is TGCGCCAGCAGCCAACCACTGGACAGGGGGTTTGAGACCCAGTACTTC.

This clone has only a few counts. The chain couples TRBV4-1 to TRBJ2-7; 8 nucleotides agree with TRBD2. Germline values: CDR1 MGHRA, CDR2 YSYEKL. V was pared by 1 base and J by 2 bases, with 4 bases of the junction left unmatched. This CDR3 contains 15 residues. This CDR3 reads CASSQGSGGPYEQYF. The CDR3 nucleotides read TGCGCCAGCAGCCAAGGGAGCGGGGGTCCCTACGAGCAGTACTTC.

The chain is built from TRBV5-4 and TRBJ2-1; possibly TRBD2 for D (5 bases). The CDR3 length is 15 residues. The germline V gene has CDR1 SGHNT and CDR2 YYREEE (reference sequence). V was pared by 2 bases and J by 5 bases, with 14 bases between. DNA of the CDR3: TGTGCCAGCAGCTTCCCGGGCACGGGAAACAATGAGCAGTTCTTC. Translating gives CASSFPGTGNNEQFF.

V is TRBV14 and J is TRBJ2-3; TRBD1 is a possible D gene (6 bases). V was cut by 6 bases and J by 2 bases, with 12 bases left in between. The CDR3 extends over 14 amino acids. Looked up from germline, CDR1 is SGHDN and CDR2 is FVKESK. CDR3 bases: TGTGCCAGCAGAGGACAGCTGGCCACAGATACGCAGTATTTT. As protein: CASRGQLATDTQYF.

The chain has TRBV7-6 and TRBJ1-6; 7 bases map to TRBD1. Germline-derived CDR1 and CDR2 are SGHVS and FNYEAQ. This CDR3 contains 16 residues. V lost 3 bases and J lost 6; bases outside the gene matches: 8. The CDR3 coding sequence is TGTGCCAGCAGCTTTAGGCCGGGACAGACTAATTCACCCCTCCACTTT. Translation gives CASSFRPGQTNSPLHF.

The rearrangement links TRBV19 to TRBJ1-5; TRBD1 aligns across 7 bases. The CDR3 loop spans 14 amino acids. After removal of 6 bases from V and 5 bases from J, the junction contained 7 bases not matched to a gene. Germline V gene data show CDR1 as LNHDA and CDR2 as SQIVND (reference sequence). In DNA form, the CDR3 reads TGTGCCAGTAGCCCGGGACAGTATTATCAGCCCCAGCATTTT. Its translation is CASSPGQYYQPQHF.

This chain joins TRBV2 and TRBJ1-2, with a tentative D call TRBD1 (5 bases). Germline CDR1 is SNHLY and CDR2 is FYNNEI. Trimming removed 4 bases from V and 7 bases from J, with 13 bases in between. The CDR3 totals 13 residues. The CDR3 spells CASSVEGFGGYTF. The CDR3 nucleotides read TGTGCCAGCAGTGTGGAGGGGTTTGGTGGCTACACCTTC.

The genes are TRBV7-2 and TRBJ2-2, with 10 bases that match TRBD1. CDR3 size: 15 residues. CDR1 is SGHTA and CDR2 is FQGNSA in the germline V gene. V was pared by 5 bases and J by 5 bases, with 5 bases of the junction left unmatched. CDR3 nucleotide sequence: TGTGCCAGCAGCAGGGACAGGGGTAGGACCGGGGAGCTGTTTTTT. Residues: CASSRDRGRTGELFF.

The chain has TRBV5-4 and TRBJ2-1; D gene uncertain. Between the trimmed V and J ends, which lost 4 bases and 8 bases, there was a span of 16 bases. Germline assignment: CDR1 SGHNT and CDR2 YYREEE (reference sequence). This CDR3 has 14 amino acids. CDR3 sequence reads: CASSPPHGLDEQFF. For the CDR3, the DNA is TGTGCCAGCAGCCCCCCCCACGGGTTGGATGAGCAGTTCTTC.

The genes are TRBV6-5 and TRBJ2-2; D is undetermined. CDR3 length: 15 residues. Trimming removed 8 bases at V and 0 bases at J, with 13 bases between. Germline V gene sequence: CDR1 MNHEY, CDR2 SVGAGI. DNA for the CDR3: TGTGCCAGCGCTGAGACACGGCCGAACACCGGGGAGCTGTTTTTT. Encoded protein: CASAETRPNTGELFF.

The chain uses TRBV6-5 and TRBJ2-5, with D perhaps TRBD1 (5 bases). V was pared by 0 bases and J by 4 bases, with 12 bases between. The germline V gene has CDR1 MNHEY and CDR2 SVGAGI. The CDR3 consists of 15 residues. CDR3 region: CASSYSLGAGETQYF. The CDR3 DNA is TGTGCCAGCAGTTACTCGTTAGGGGCTGGAGAGACCCAGTACTTC.

Only a few counts were recorded for this clone. The chain joins TRBV14 to TRBJ2-1; 9 bases are shared with TRBD2. Germline V CDR1 and CDR2: SGHDN, FVKESK. V lost 0 bases to trimming and J lost 4 bases; unmatched junction nucleotides: 4. The CDR3 runs to 16 residues. The CDR3 DNA follows: TGTGCCAGCAGCCAAGATGTGACTAGCGGATACAATGAGCAGTTCTTC. Residues: CASSQDVTSGYNEQFF.

DNA of the CDR3: TGTGCCAGCAGGGACCTAGCGGGTGAGGACTACGAGCAGTACTTC. This sequence encodes CASRDLAGEDYEQYF. The rearrangement uses TRBV3-1 (or the pseudogene TRBV3-2) and TRBJ2-7; 8 nucleotides align to TRBD2. CDR1 is LGHDT and CDR2 is YNNKEL in the germline V gene (reference sequence). Losses at the gene ends were 6 bases for V and 3 bases for J; bases not matched to a gene: 10. The CDR3 covers 15 residues.

For the CDR3, the DNA is TGTGCCAGCAGCTTCGACAGGGTGGGGGGCGGTAGGGAAAAACTGTTTTTT. Protein: CASSFDRVGGGREKLFF. The chain is built from TRBV7-2 and TRBJ1-4; TRBD1 matches 7 bases. The CDR3 extends over 17 amino acids. Losses at the gene ends were 3 bases for V and 8 bases for J; bases not matched to a gene: 15. Germline V gene sequence: CDR1 SGHTA, CDR2 FQGNSA.

The V call is TRBV21-1, the J call TRBJ2-1; TRBD1 was called by the table and not checked on the DNA. TRBV21-1 has pseudogene status. The CDR3 contains 18 residues. DNA of the CDR3: TGTGCCAGCAGCAAAGTGTGTTGGTCGAAGGGGGCGGACAATGAGCAGTTCTTC. Translation: CASSKVCWSKGADNEQFF.

This rearrangement joins TRBV7-9 to TRBJ1-3, with D unclear. Germline CDR1 is SEHNR and CDR2 is FQNEAQ (reference sequence). The CDR3 loop spans 16 amino acids. V lost 5 bases and J 0 bases, leaving 14 bases between the germline ends. In nucleotides, the CDR3 is TGTGCCAGCAGCCCAAATGGACTCCGCTCTGGAAACACCATATATTTT. Protein product: CASSPNGLRSGNTIYF.